Listed here is a single T cell receptor (beta chain). Germline assignment: CDR1 SGDLS and CDR2 YYNGEE. The germline V and J ends were trimmed by 4 bases and 12 bases, with 29 bases remaining between them. This CDR3 comprises 16 residues. Clones were read by immunoSEQ multiplex PCR, and TCRdb kept only the in-frame ones, dropping some. The table lists 180,000 or so clones, 70% to 85% of them singletons. The sample is drawn from a study of cytomegalovirus exposure and HLA in healthy donors. The V gene is TRBV9, the J gene TRBJ2-7, with D maybe TRBD2 (6 bases). The material sequenced was PBMCs. The clonotype was recovered from a woman aged 25 to 39 in good health and CMV-seropositive. The CDR3 loop is CASSNPPGAPRIGSYF. CDR3 coding DNA: TGTGCCAGCAGCAACCCCCCGGGAGCGCCACGAATTGGCTCGTACTTC.